The 29 T cell receptor beta chains reported below all come from one sample, sequenced in a study of beta chain features in type 1 diabetes. Study outcomes and limitations: Moderately but significantly shorter TCRB CDR3s were found in Type 1 diabetes patients in all four CD4+ subsets.

Reverse transcription of all isolated RNA meant that expressed TCRB transcripts were sequenced. Assay used: immunoSEQ multiplex PCR; TCRdb lists only in-frame clones, some missing. Of roughly 15,000 clones in the sample, about 70% are singletons; the top ten hold roughly 0.84%. Their cognate antigens are unknown. Input material: stem cell memory CD4+ T cells from blood. The receptors were sampled from a man younger than 45 with type 1 diabetes.

V usage is TRBV4-2 and J usage is TRBJ2-1; 9 bases are shared with TRBD2. J gave up 4 bases and V 4 bases, and 11 bases lay outside the gene matches. Germline lookup yields CDR1 LGHNA and CDR2 YNFKEQ. The CDR3 is made up of 17 amino acids. The CDR3, as DNA: TGTGCCAGCAGCCCTTCGGCGGGGGGGCCAACGTACAATGAGCAGTTCTTC. This gives the protein CASSPSAGGPTYNEQFF.

The chain combines TRBV2 with TRBJ1-4; the match to TRBD1 covers 7 bases. Germline-derived CDR1 and CDR2 are SNHLY and FYNNEI. This CDR3 has 12 amino acids. For the CDR3, the DNA is TGTGCTACAGGGGCAATGAATGAAAAACTGTTTTTT. The encoded protein is CATGAMNEKLFF. Drawing the rest from reference TRBV2 and TRBJ1-4, the complete variable domain is EPEVTQTPSHQVTQMGQEVILRCVPISNHLYFYWYRQILGQKVEFLVSFYNNEISEKSEIFDDQFSVERPDGSNFTLKIRSTKLEDSAMYFCATGAMNEKLFFGSGTQLSVL.

The J gene is TRBJ1-5, the V gene TRBV2; the D is unclear. CDR3 length: 13 residues. Germline CDR1 reads SNHLY; CDR2 reads FYNNEI. V dropped 4 bases and J dropped 7 bases, with 11 bases sitting between them. The CDR3 sequence is CASSGPERQPQHF. CDR3 in DNA: TGTGCCAGCAGTGGACCCGAGAGGCAGCCCCAGCATTTT.

The CDR3 is CASSQTSGGQDTQYF. For the CDR3, the DNA is TGTGCCAGCAGCCAGACTAGCGGGGGTCAAGATACGCAGTATTTT. V is TRBV9 and J is TRBJ2-3, with 12 bases that match TRBD2. This CDR3 contains 15 residues. Trimming at V came to 4 bases and at J to 5 bases, leaving 5 bases not matched to a gene. Germline V gene data show CDR1 as SGDLS and CDR2 as YYNGEE.

This chain links TRBV27 with TRBJ1-1, with D tentatively TRBD1 (6 bases). Trimming removed 3 bases from V and 5 bases from J, with 10 bases in between. Germline values: CDR1 MNHEY, CDR2 SMNVEV (reference sequence). This CDR3 contains 13 residues. This CDR3 reads CASSFPGVTEAFF. The CDR3 DNA is TGTGCCAGCAGTTTCCCAGGGGTTACTGAAGCTTTCTTT.

In its sample, this clone was seen a few times. The DNA of the CDR3 is TGTGCCAGCAGCTTAGGGACAGTCAACACCGGGGAGCTGTTTTTT. Encoded protein: CASSLGTVNTGELFF. V gene TRBV7-2 combines with J gene TRBJ2-2, with a possible D match to TRBD1 (6 bases). Trimming stripped 1 base from V and 2 bases from J, with 8 bases between. Germline V gene lookup returns CDR1 SGHTA and CDR2 FQGNSA. The CDR3 is 15 amino acids.

This chain links TRBV28 with TRBJ2-7, with 7 bases that match TRBD1. CDR3 length equals 14 residues. Looked up from germline, CDR1 is MDHEN and CDR2 is SYDVKM. Losses at the gene ends were 6 bases for V and 3 bases for J; bases not matched to a gene: 8. CDR3 in amino acids: CASSSGTVNYEQYF. The CDR3 bases are TGTGCCAGCAGCTCGGGGACAGTTAACTACGAGCAGTACTTC. Full variable domain (rest looked up from reference TRBV28 and TRBJ2-7): DVKVTQSSRYLVKRTGEKVFLECVQDMDHENMFWYRQDPGLGLRLIYFSYDVKMKEKGDIPEGYSVSREKKERFSLILESASTNQTSMYLCASSSGTVNYEQYFGPGTRLTVT.

The rearrangement uses TRBV5-6 and TRBJ2-5; 11 positions match TRBD2. The germline V gene encodes CDR1 SGHDT and CDR2 YYEEEE. The CDR3 runs 15 residues. The junction had 3 bases not matched to a gene; V was cut back by 4 bases and J by 1 base. CDR3 region: CASSPGTSGQETQYF. CDR3 coding DNA: TGTGCCAGCAGCCCCGGGACTAGCGGCCAAGAGACCCAGTACTTC.

CDR3 in DNA: TGCAGCGTTCCTGACCGGGGTGAGCAGTTCTTC. Translating gives CSVPDRGEQFF. V is TRBV29-1 and J is TRBJ2-1; weak D call: TRBD2 (5 bases). CDR1 and CDR2 from the germline V gene are SQVTM and ANQGSEA. Trimming pared 5 bases from V and 9 bases from J, leaving 11 bases between. The CDR3 contains 11 residues.

The J gene is TRBJ1-2, the V gene TRBV7-9; D is unclear. V was pared by 5 bases and J by 8 bases, with 15 bases between. The CDR3 length is 13 residues. Germline values: CDR1 SEHNR, CDR2 FQNEAQ (reference sequence). The CDR3 reads CASSPDFDPGYTF. The CDR3 coding sequence is TGTGCCAGCAGCCCTGACTTTGACCCAGGCTACACCTTC.

V usage is TRBV18 and J usage is TRBJ1-2, with D uncertain. Germline V gene lookup returns CDR1 KGHSH and CDR2 LQKENI. The CDR3 length is 14 residues. V lost 4 bases to trimming and J lost 4 bases, with 13 bases between them. This CDR3 reads CASSRPSGGYGYTF. The CDR3 bases are TGTGCCAGCTCACGGCCCTCAGGTGGCTATGGCTACACCTTC.

This clone is a singleton in its sample. This rearrangement joins TRBV7-2 to TRBJ1-2, with 10 bases identical to TRBD1. With 6 bases clipped from V and 5 bases from J, the junction kept 6 bases outside the gene matches. Germline V gene lookup returns CDR1 SGHTA and CDR2 FQGNSA. CDR3 length: 14 residues. In DNA form, the CDR3 reads TGTGCCAGCAGTCCTGGACAGGGGGAGTATGGCTACACCTTC. Translating it yields CASSPGQGEYGYTF.

This clone turned up a few times. The chain carries TRBV5-4 and TRBJ2-5, with 9 bases lining up with TRBD2. This CDR3 region has 15 residues. Looked up from germline, CDR1 is SGHNT and CDR2 is YYREEE (reference sequence). V lost 4 bases and J lost 1; bases outside the gene matches: 5. The CDR3 nucleotides read TGTGCCAGCAGCGAGGTAGCGGGGGCCCAAGAGACCCAGTACTTC. Its protein is CASSEVAGAQETQYF. The whole variable domain, filled in from reference TRBV5-4 and TRBJ2-5, reads ETGVTQSPTHLIKTRGQQVTLRCSSQSGHNTVSWYQQALGQGPQFIFQYYREEENGRGNFPPRFSGLQFPNYSSELNVNALELDDSALYLCASSEVAGAQETQYFGPGTRLLVL.

The V call is TRBV4-3, the J call TRBJ2-7; a possible D gene is TRBD2 (6 bases). The CDR3 contains 16 residues. Germline CDR1 LGHNA, CDR2 YSLEER. Trimming took off 0 bases at V and 3 bases at J, with 15 bases between the two ends. CDR3 loop: CASSQDLTSQNYEQYF. The CDR3 nucleotides read TGCGCCAGCAGCCAAGATCTGACTAGTCAAAACTACGAGCAGTACTTC.

The gene calls are TRBV15 and TRBJ2-1; unclear D gene. V lost 0 bases, J lost 3 bases, and 9 bases lay in between. Germline V gene lookup returns CDR1 LNHNV and CDR2 YYDKDF (reference sequence). The CDR3 has 15 residues. The CDR3 reads CATSRDIGLYNEQFF. The CDR3 coding sequence is TGTGCCACCAGCAGAGATATTGGCCTCTACAATGAGCAGTTCTTC.

This clone was recorded once. The chain has TRBV7-6 and TRBJ1-1; a weak D match, TRBD1 (5 bases). The germline V gene has CDR1 SGHVS and CDR2 FNYEAQ. The CDR3 is 15 residues long. V lost 5 bases to trimming and J lost 2 bases, with 15 bases between them. The CDR3 DNA is TGTGCCAGCAGCGCTGAAGGACACGGAAACACTGAAGCTTTCTTT. Encoded protein: CASSAEGHGNTEAFF. Full variable domain (rest looked up from reference TRBV7-6 and TRBJ1-1): GAGVSQSPRYKVTKRGQDVALRCDPISGHVSLYWYRQALGQGPEFLTYFNYEAQQDKSGLPNDRFSAERPEGSISTLTIQRTEQRDSAMYRCASSAEGHGNTEAFFGQGTRLTVV.

The chain uses TRBV2 and TRBJ2-7; 9 bases match TRBD2. This CDR3 comprises 15 residues. Per the germline V gene, CDR1 is SNHLY and CDR2 is FYNNEI. Trimming at V came to 1 base and at J to 7 bases, leaving 8 bases not matched to a gene. DNA of the CDR3: TGTGCCAGCAGTGAAGGGTGGCTAGCGGGGAGAGAGCAGTACTTC. Protein product: CASSEGWLAGREQYF.

CDR3 coding DNA: TGTGCCAGTACCCCTAACTCTGGAAACACCATATATTTT. This sequence encodes CASTPNSGNTIYF. The V call is TRBV19, the J call TRBJ1-3; D is uncertain. V was trimmed by 7 bases and J by 0 bases, leaving 7 bases between them. Germline V lookup: CDR1 LNHDA, CDR2 SQIVND (reference sequence). The CDR3 length is 13 residues.

This CDR3 is CASSPPTGTNTEAFF. DNA for the CDR3: TGTGCCAGCTCACCTCCGACAGGGACGAACACTGAAGCTTTCTTT. V is TRBV18 and J is TRBJ1-1; 7 nucleotides agree with TRBD1. Looked up from germline, CDR1 is KGHSH and CDR2 is LQKENI. V lost 3 bases, J lost 1 base, and 5 bases stayed unmatched. This CDR3 has 15 residues.

V and J are TRBV2 and TRBJ1-2, with 10 nucleotides matching TRBD1. CDR1 and CDR2 from the germline V gene are SNHLY and FYNNEI. V gave up 5 bases and J gave up 6 bases; unmatched junction bases: 3. CDR3 length: 13 residues. CDR3 amino acids: CASSSGQGDGYTF. The DNA for the CDR3 is TGTGCCAGCAGTTCCGGACAGGGGGATGGCTACACCTTC.

The chain is built from TRBV19 and TRBJ1-5; 9 bases are a match to TRBD1. The junction had 11 bases not matched to a gene; V was cut back by 5 bases and J by 6 bases. This CDR3 region has 16 residues. CDR1 is LNHDA, CDR2 SQIVND, per germline (reference sequence). The CDR3 loop reads CASSPRRGQGSQPQHF. Here the CDR3 DNA reads TGTGCCAGTAGTCCCAGACGGGGACAGGGATCTCAGCCCCAGCATTTT.

The V gene is TRBV19, the J gene TRBJ1-1, with D tentatively TRBD1 (5 bases). The ends were cut back, 5 bases at V and 0 bases at J, with 13 bases in the middle. Per the germline V gene, CDR1 is LNHDA and CDR2 is SQIVND (reference sequence). The CDR3 has 15 amino acids. The DNA for the CDR3 is TGTGCCAGTAGTCCCCAGGGCAGCCTGAACACTGAAGCTTTCTTT. The encoded protein is CASSPQGSLNTEAFF.

The CDR3 DNA reads as TGTGCCAGCAGCTTGGACAGGGCAAATCAGCCCCAGCATTTT. This translates into CASSLDRANQPQHF. The chain joins TRBV5-4 to TRBJ1-5, with a tentative D call TRBD1 (6 bases). Germline V gene data show CDR1 as SGHNT and CDR2 as YYREEE (reference sequence). V lost 0 bases to trimming and J lost 4 bases, with 8 bases between them. The CDR3 has 14 amino acids. Based on the CDR3 plus reference TRBV5-4 and TRBJ1-5, the full variable domain is ETGVTQSPTHLIKTRGQQVTLRCSSQSGHNTVSWYQQALGQGPQFIFQYYREEENGRGNFPPRFSGLQFPNYSSELNVNALELDDSALYLCASSLDRANQPQHFGDGTRLSIL.

The rearrangement uses TRBV18 and TRBJ1-2; D is perhaps TRBD1 (6 bases). The CDR3 runs to 14 residues. Per germline, CDR1 KGHSH and CDR2 LQKENI. The germline V and J ends were trimmed by 3 bases and 4 bases, with 12 bases remaining between them. CDR3 DNA: TGTGCCAGCTCACCCCAGGACAGTTTCTATGGCTACACCTTC. The encoded protein is CASSPQDSFYGYTF.

The V call is TRBV7-3, the J call TRBJ2-3; weak D call: TRBD2 (7 bases). Trimming shortened V by 1 base and J by 4 bases, and 18 bases separated the two germline ends. Germline CDR1 is SGHTA and CDR2 is FQGTGA. CDR3 length: 17 amino acids. CDR3 DNA sequence: TGTGCCAGCAGCTTAAATCCTGCAGGGGCGGGGGCAGATACGCAGTATTTT. Its protein product is CASSLNPAGAGADTQYF. The full variable domain, rest sourced from reference TRBV7-3 and TRBJ2-3, is GAGVSQTPSNKVTEKGKYVELRCDPISGHTALYWYRQSLGQGPEFLIYFQGTGAADDSGLPNDRFFAVRPEGSVSTLKIQRTERGDSAVYLCASSLNPAGAGADTQYFGPGTRLTVL.

The rearrangement links TRBV19 to TRBJ1-6, with a possible D match to TRBD1 (5 bases). CDR3 length equals 17 residues. The V and J ends lost 3 bases and 7 bases respectively, with 19 bases between them. Germline loops: CDR1 LNHDA, CDR2 SQIVND (reference sequence). The DNA of the CDR3 is TGTGCCAGTAGTATCAGGGTTGACAGACGGACAAATTCACCCCTCCACTTT. Translating gives CASSIRVDRRTNSPLHF. Filled out from reference TRBV19 and TRBJ1-6, the complete variable domain reads DGGITQSPKYLFRKEGQNVTLSCEQNLNHDAMYWYRQDPGQGLRLIYYSQIVNDFQKGDIAEGYSVSREKKESFPLTVTSAQKNPTAFYLCASSIRVDRRTNSPLHFGNGTRLTVT.

This clone has just a few counts. The chain uses TRBV5-1 and TRBJ2-5, with 12 bases lining up with TRBD2. The CDR3 totals 16 residues. V shed 4 bases, J shed 4 bases, and the junction held 8 bases outside the gene matches. Germline values: CDR1 SGHRS, CDR2 YFSETQ. CDR3 residues: CASSPVPSGGAETQYF. Here the CDR3 DNA reads TGCGCCAGCAGCCCCGTGCCTAGCGGGGGGGCAGAGACCCAGTACTTC.

The rearrangement links TRBV11-2 to TRBJ2-5; tentatively, D is TRBD2 (6 bases). Germline loops: CDR1 SGHAT, CDR2 FQNNGV. Trimming shortened V by 6 bases and J by 5 bases, and 13 bases separated the two germline ends. The CDR3 is 13 residues long. In DNA form, the CDR3 reads TGTGCCAGCAGGATACGTGGGGGGGAGACCCAGTACTTC. Translated: CASRIRGGETQYF.

J is TRBJ2-2 and V is TRBV2, with 7 bases that match TRBD2. CDR1 and CDR2 (germline): SNHLY, FYNNEI. The CDR3 loop spans 16 amino acids. With 5 bases clipped from V and 5 bases from J, the junction kept 11 bases outside the gene matches. In nucleotides, the CDR3 is TGTGCCAGCAGTCTCTCCGGCGGGGGAACGACCGGGGAGCTGTTTTTT. Amino acid sequence: CASSLSGGGTTGELFF.